This TCR beta chain comes out of a study of cytomegalovirus exposure and HLA in healthy donors. Notes on the study in general: It was assumed in the presence/absence analyses that sequencing depth was roughly uniform across donors. TCR beta sequences numbering fewer than 20,000 were associated with HLA alleles at 0.05 false discovery rate in a later analysis. For cytomegalovirus status, the classifier reportedly gave diagnoses with high specificity and sensitivity. The study labeled fewer than 200 TCR beta chains cytomegalovirus-associated.

Germline V CDR1 and CDR2: MGHRA, YSYEKL. J gave up 2 bases and V 6 bases, and 6 bases lay outside the gene matches. The CDR3 is 15 residues long. Use of 60 Vbeta and 13 Jbeta primers characterized the PCR. The assay was immunoSEQ multiplex PCR, and TCRdb's table has in-frame clones only and misses some. The sample holds about 150,000 clones, around 80% seen once. A word on this clone: Its antigen is unknown.

The sample comprised PBMCs. The chain links TRBV4-1 to TRBJ2-7; 11 nucleotides align to TRBD2. The receptor was isolated from a female donor in good health and CMV-seropositive. CDR3 coding DNA: TGCGCCAGCAGGAAAAATAGCGGGAGGGCCTACGAGCAGTACTTC. It encodes CASRKNSGRAYEQYF.